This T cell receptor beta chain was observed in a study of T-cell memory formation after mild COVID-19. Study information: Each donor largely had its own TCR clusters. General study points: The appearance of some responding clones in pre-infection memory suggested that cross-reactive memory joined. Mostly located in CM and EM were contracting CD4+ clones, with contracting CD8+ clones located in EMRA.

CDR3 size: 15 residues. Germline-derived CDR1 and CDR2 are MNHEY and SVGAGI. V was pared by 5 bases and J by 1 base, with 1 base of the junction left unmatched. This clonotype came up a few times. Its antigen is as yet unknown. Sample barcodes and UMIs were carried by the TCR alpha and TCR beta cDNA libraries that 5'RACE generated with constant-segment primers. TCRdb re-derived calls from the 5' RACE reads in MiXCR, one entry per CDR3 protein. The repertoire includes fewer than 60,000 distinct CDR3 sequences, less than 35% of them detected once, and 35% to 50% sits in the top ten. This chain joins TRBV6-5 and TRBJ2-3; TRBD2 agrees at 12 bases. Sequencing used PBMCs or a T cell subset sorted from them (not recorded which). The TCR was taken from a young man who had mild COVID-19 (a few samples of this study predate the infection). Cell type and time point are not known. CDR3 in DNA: TGTGCCAGCAGTCGGACTAGCGGGGGCACAGATACGCAGTATTTT. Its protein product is CASSRTSGGTDTQYF.